Described below is a single TCR beta chain sequence and its context. This clonotype was seen at least ten times. This receptor's antigen is unknown. Base-call qualities are not available, and no considerably larger clone is one nucleotide away. To prepare the library, multiplex PCR was applied. Sequencing instrument: Illumina HiSeq 4000. To build TCR beta libraries, CDR3 regions were amplified by Arm-PCR using iRepertoire HTBI primers. Gel purification was performed on PCR products prior to sequencing. In the source study's methods: A total of around 66 TRBV and 14 TRBJ segments were identified across samples and were used for gene usage analysis of CDR3 amino acid clonotypes. COPE and FqMerger were used to merge filtered high-quality paired reads into contigs. BLAST was used to align contigs to the IMGT TRBV, TRBD and TRBJ reference genes, and CDR3 was defined following IMGT. Any clonotype with a frequency above 0.1% was classified as a highly expanded clone. Shannon entropy was used to measure repertoire diversity, and the Gini coefficient was used to measure V-J evenness. A clonotype found in more than one individual was treated as public. In TCRdb, the public reads were trimmed at Q25 with fastp and aligned with MiXCR, with productive beta chains retained. Rows with a matching CDR3 protein are joined into one entry that keeps the most common DNA and genes. V and J calls and clone size were set by TCRdb, not the authors. The sample data list some 250,000 distinct CDR3 sequences, and over 20% of these were observed just once. Around 14% of the sample is held by the ten biggest clonotypes.

CDR1 is given as LGHDT and CDR2 as YNNKEL, both from the germline V gene (reference sequence). Relative to germline, V is missing 4 bases and J is missing 7 bases, with 11 bases of the junction outside any gene match. The CDR3, from cysteine to phenylalanine, totals 16 residues. The DNA shown is the 48-base CDR3, in frame from base 1. This specimen belongs to a study of regulatory T cells in long-lasting Graves disease (dated by TCRdb to the early 2020s). Concerning the study at large: Newly diagnosed Graves' disease patients had taken antithyroid drugs for less than 3 months. The study was conducted in China and was registered as a clinical trial. Patients with persistent Graves' disease were compared with patients with newly diagnosed Graves' disease using TCR sequencing and RNA sequencing of peripheral blood. A total of roughly 33 samples underwent TCR sequencing: approximately 13 from persistent and about 20 from newly diagnosed Graves' disease patients.

This specimen's time point label, interpreted: newly diagnosed GD, antithyroid drugs for less than 3 months. For both TCR sequencing and RNA sequencing, RNA was extracted from PBMCs using TRIzol. The diagnosis of Graves' disease followed American Thyroid Association guidelines. Recruitment of patients was carried out at an endocrinology department in Xi'an, China. From each patient, approximately 9.9 milliliters of peripheral blood was collected into an EDTA anticoagulant tube. Ficoll Paque Plus density gradient separation was used to isolate PBMCs, and no additional T cell sorting was done. An Agilent 2100 Bioanalyzer and agarose gel were used to assess RNA quality, and a NanoDrop 2000 was used to measure RNA concentration. Results the study describes overall, beyond this receptor: Compared with newly diagnosed patients, persistent Graves' disease patients had lower TCR Shannon entropy and fewer highly expanded clones, which suggests clonal expansion. The small sample size was acknowledged by the authors as a limitation that may reduce accuracy. Peripheral blood alone was examined, since thyroid tissue, which constituted the primary lesion, could not be accessed. Persistent disease showed preferential use of TRBV28, TRBJ1-2 and TRBJ2-5, whereas newly diagnosed disease favored TRBV20-1 and TRBJ2-1. Only the TCR beta chain was sequenced and analyzed. A larger number of public clonotypes was shared among persistent patients (approximately 3,000) than among newly diagnosed patients (over 850).

The V and J genes are TRBV3-1 and TRBJ2-1, with 9 bases in between that match TRBD2. This TCR was recovered from a female donor with Graves disease. This specimen was peripheral blood mononuclear cells (PBMCs), taken at new diagnosis, from a patient treated with antithyroid drugs. The CDR3 protein: CASSRAGGPGGNEQFF. The sequence in DNA is TGTGCCAGCAGCCGAGCGGGAGGCCCCGGAGGGAATGAGCAGTTCTTC.